The TCR beta chain described here comes from a study of shared clonotypes between healthy human individuals. V dropped 3 bases and J dropped 6; count of bases not matched to a gene: 7. Germline lookup yields CDR1 LGHNA and CDR2 YSLEER. The CDR3 consists of 16 residues. Profiled with immunoSEQ multiplex PCR; TCRdb holds only in-frame clones, not every one. The data contain millions of clones, roughly 91% of them singletons. CD8 cells regarded as naive lacked CD45RO, were positively chosen for CCR7, and omitted terminally differentiated effector memory CD45RA+ cells. The clonotype comes from a man in his late teens or twenties in good health. Some clones in this sample may be carry-over from other donors' samples. Sequencing was performed on naive CD8+ T cells from PBMCs. The chain joins TRBV4-3 to TRBJ2-3; the match to TRBD2 covers 12 bases. The CDR3 spells CASSQGLAGGRDTQYF. CDR3 nucleotide sequence: TGCGCCAGCAGCCAGGGCCTAGCGGGAGGGCGGGATACGCAGTATTTT.